This T cell receptor beta chain was documented in a study of T cell responses to AZD1222 COVID-19 vaccine. Findings and limits, study-wide: The study reported that nearly half of spike-specific TCRs target unmutated variant regions.

A note on this clone: Its antigen is unknown.

Repertoires were generated with immunoSEQ multiplex PCR, while TCRdb's copy carries only in-frame clones and drops some. The sample consists of roughly 180,000 clones, 80% to 90% of them appearing once. This TCR derives from an adult in good health. This specimen consisted of peripheral blood, obtained on day 0 of MenACWY control vaccination.

The CDR3 reads CSSRSMTGELFF. CDR3 DNA sequence: TGCAGCTCCCGATCTATGACCGGGGAGCTGTTTTTT. The J gene is TRBJ2-2, the V gene TRBV29-1, with no clear D. The germline V gene encodes CDR1 SQVTM and CDR2 ANQGSEA. Trimming pared 8 bases from V and 5 bases from J, leaving 12 bases between. The CDR3 is 12 residues long.